A single sample gave rise to the 15 T cell receptor beta chains below, sequenced in a study of T-cell reconstitution after alpha-beta-depleted transplantation in children. During its preparation, the TCRbeta library received unique molecular identifiers. TCRdb reanalysed the PCR reads using MiXCR and keeps one entry per CDR3 protein. The repertoire holds fewer than 550,000 distinct CDR3 sequences, about an eighth seen once, with 13% to 15% in the top ten. The source material was PBMCs, mostly from graft donor cells, sampled 180 days after TCRalphabeta/CD19-depleted stem cell transplant. The receptors here all came from a female patient aged 2-9 years who had a stem cell transplant for aplastic anemia, so the T cells may come from the graft donor.

In its sample, this clonotype was seen a few times. The rearrangement uses TRBV29-1 and TRBJ2-3; TRBD2 aligns across 8 bases. Per the germline V gene, CDR1 is SQVTM and CDR2 is ANQGSEA. CDR3 size: 15 residues. With V trimmed by 1 base and J by 7 bases, 10 bases remained unmatched. DNA for the CDR3: TGCAGCGTTGAAGGGTCTAGGCGGGAGGAGTATACGCAGTATTTT. It encodes CSVEGSRREEYTQYF.

This chain connects TRBV14 to TRBJ1-2; D is unresolved. With 2 bases removed from V and 0 bases from J, the gap between germline ends came to 13 bases. CDR1 is SGHDN and CDR2 is FVKESK in the germline V gene. The CDR3 is made up of 16 amino acids. CDR3 coding DNA: TGTGCCAGCAGCCAATCGGGTATAACAGCTAACTATGGCTACACCTTC. Translating gives CASSQSGITANYGYTF.

This clonotype was counted a few times. The chain uses TRBV6-2 or TRBV6-3 and TRBJ2-1; D ambiguous. V lost 0 bases and J 0 bases, leaving 3 bases between the germline ends. Looked up from germline, CDR1 is MNHEY and CDR2 is SVGEGT. This CDR3 contains 14 residues. The CDR3 spells CASSYSGSYNEQFF. CDR3 coding DNA: TGTGCCAGCAGTTACTCTGGCTCCTACAATGAGCAGTTCTTC.

This chain joins TRBV5-1 and TRBJ2-5, with 8 bases matching TRBD2. CDR1 and CDR2 (germline): SGHRS, YFSETQ. This CDR3 has 16 residues. The J segment lost 4 bases and the V segment lost 4 bases, leaving 12 bases of the junction unmatched. CDR3: CASSPGPAGVAETQYF. The CDR3 DNA is TGCGCCAGCAGCCCTGGGCCAGCGGGAGTCGCAGAGACCCAGTACTTC.

In its sample, this clonotype was seen a few times. The CDR3 nucleotides are TGTGCCAGCAGTTTACTCCCCCCCCCGCGGGACAGGGTCGGAGAGACCCAGTACTTC. This gives the protein CASSLLPPPRDRVGETQYF. The gene calls are TRBV28 and TRBJ2-5, with 9 positions matching TRBD1. Trimming at V came to 2 bases and at J to 4 bases, leaving 17 bases not matched to a gene. CDR1 is MDHEN and CDR2 is SYDVKM in the germline V gene. The CDR3 is 19 amino acids. Using reference TRBV28 and TRBJ2-5 for the parts outside the CDR3, the full variable domain is DVKVTQSSRYLVKRTGEKVFLECVQDMDHENMFWYRQDPGLGLRLIYFSYDVKMKEKGDIPEGYSVSREKKERFSLILESASTNQTSMYLCASSLLPPPRDRVGETQYFGPGTRLLVL.

The chain is built from TRBV29-1 and TRBJ2-1; 8 bases are a match to TRBD1. Germline loops: CDR1 SQVTM, CDR2 ANQGSEA. The CDR3 runs 17 residues. Trimming at V came to 0 bases and at J to 1 base, leaving 8 bases not matched to a gene. CDR3 residues: CSVEDRVGTGSYNEQFF. DNA of the CDR3: TGCAGCGTTGAAGATCGTGTCGGGACAGGTTCCTACAATGAGCAGTTCTTC.

This clonotype was observed a handful of times. The V call is TRBV7-2, the J call TRBJ2-1, with D perhaps matching TRBD1 (6 bases). The V end was cut by 2 bases, the J end by 5 bases, with 13 bases between. Germline CDR1 is SGHTA and CDR2 is FQGNSA. The CDR3 has 15 amino acids. The CDR3 loop is CASSLQTGTNNEQFF. CDR3 nucleotide sequence: TGTGCCAGCAGCTTACAGACAGGAACTAACAATGAGCAGTTCTTC.

The gene calls are TRBV5-1 and TRBJ2-1; tentatively, D is TRBD1 or TRBD2 (6 bases each). This CDR3 region has 15 residues. Per germline, CDR1 SGHRS and CDR2 YFSETQ. Trimming took off 4 bases at V and 10 bases at J, with 21 bases between the two ends. The CDR3 DNA reads as TGCGCCAGCAGCCCGGGGGCAGGGCCTTATAGGGAGCAGTTCTTC. Its translation: CASSPGAGPYREQFF.

There are a few counts of this clonotype. The J gene is TRBJ2-1, the V gene TRBV20-1, with TRBD2 as a possible D gene (6 bases). V lost 8 bases to trimming and J lost 10 bases, with 12 bases between them. CDR3 size: 10 residues. CDR1 is DFQATT, CDR2 SNEGSKA, per germline (reference sequence). CDR3 coding DNA: TGCAGTCCGGGAGCACGGGAGCAGTTCTTC. It yields the protein CSPGAREQFF.

The chain couples TRBV12-3 or TRBV12-4 to TRBJ2-5; D may be TRBD2 (5 bases). Trimming cost V 6 bases and J 1 base, with 15 bases left between them. The CDR3 runs to 15 residues. CDR3 coding DNA: TGTGCCAGCAGGCGGGCGTTATCCCGCCAAGAGACCCAGTACTTC. Its protein is CASRRALSRQETQYF.

The V call is TRBV6-2 or TRBV6-3, the J call TRBJ2-7, with 15 bases aligning to TRBD2. The germline V gene encodes CDR1 MNHEY and CDR2 SVGEGT. This CDR3 is 19 amino acids long. The J segment lost 2 bases and the V segment lost 6 bases, leaving 14 bases of the junction unmatched. The CDR3 coding sequence is TGTGCCAGCAGCCAACGGGGGACTAGCGGGAGGATTTTCACCTACGAGCAGTACGTC. Encoded protein: CASSQRGTSGRIFTYEQYV.

The chain carries TRBV6-1 and TRBJ2-5; 7 bases are shared with TRBD1. The CDR3 extends over 16 amino acids. Germline CDR1 and CDR2: MNHNS and SASEGT. With V trimmed by 5 bases and J by 4 bases, 13 bases remained unmatched. The CDR3, as DNA: TGTGCCAGCAGTCTTACAGGGGCTCGAGTAGGAGAGACCCAGTACTTC. Encoded protein: CASSLTGARVGETQYF.

The rearrangement joins TRBV28 to TRBJ1-2; a weak D match, TRBD1 (5 bases). The CDR3 runs to 14 residues. V was trimmed by 6 bases and J by 6 bases, leaving 17 bases between them. CDR1 is MDHEN and CDR2 is SYDVKM in the germline V gene. Written as DNA, the CDR3 is TGTGCCAGCAGCCTAACGGACAATAGAAATGGCTACACCTTC. Encoded protein: CASSLTDNRNGYTF.

This chain joins TRBV28 and TRBJ2-1; 8 bases fit TRBD2. The CDR3 loop spans 19 amino acids. In germline, CDR1 is MDHEN, CDR2 SYDVKM. Germline trimming cut 4 bases from V and 8 bases from J; bases unmatched to any gene: 22. CDR3 nucleotides: TGTGCCAGCAGTTGGAGCCGACTAGCGAGAAACCTTTACTGGGATGAGCAGTTCTTC. It is translated as CASSWSRLARNLYWDEQFF.

The chain employs TRBV20-1 and TRBJ1-1; unclear D gene. This CDR3 has 13 residues. V was trimmed by 1 base and J by 6 bases, leaving 12 bases between them. Germline lookup yields CDR1 DFQATT and CDR2 SNEGSKA (reference sequence). The CDR3 is CSARVSLVAEAFF. CDR3 coding DNA: TGCAGTGCTAGAGTATCCCTGGTCGCTGAAGCTTTCTTT.